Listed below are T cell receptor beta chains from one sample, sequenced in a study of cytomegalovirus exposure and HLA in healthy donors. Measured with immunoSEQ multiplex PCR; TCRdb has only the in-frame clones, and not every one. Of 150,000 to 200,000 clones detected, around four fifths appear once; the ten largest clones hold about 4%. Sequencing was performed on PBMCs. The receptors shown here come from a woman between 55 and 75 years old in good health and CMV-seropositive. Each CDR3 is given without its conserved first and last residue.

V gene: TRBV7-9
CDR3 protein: ASRSLAGYTYEQY

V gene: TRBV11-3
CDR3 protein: ASSLGGPQETQY

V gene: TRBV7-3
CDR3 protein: ASRTSGGVGELF

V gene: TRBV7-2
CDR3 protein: ASSLVFREAGELF

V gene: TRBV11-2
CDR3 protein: ASSFLPDRGQETQY

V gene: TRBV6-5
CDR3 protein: ASSYLDTWNEQF

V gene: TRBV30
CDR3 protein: AWSGTGEQPQH

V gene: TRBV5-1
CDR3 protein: ASSSISGTYEQY

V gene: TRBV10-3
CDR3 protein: AISDPTSGRGETQY

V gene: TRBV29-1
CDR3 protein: SVHLEEQGNVHGGNQPQH

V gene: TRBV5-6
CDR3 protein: ASSLLQGYQELF

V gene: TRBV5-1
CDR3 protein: ASSSSGGRLKNIQY

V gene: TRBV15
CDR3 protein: ATSRDPPSAGNEQF

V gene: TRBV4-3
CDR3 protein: ASSPERVSGNTIY

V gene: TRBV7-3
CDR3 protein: ASSGSQGAGVGELF

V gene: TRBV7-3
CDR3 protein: ASRAPLGTGELF

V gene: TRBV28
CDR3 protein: ASSPDGLSEY

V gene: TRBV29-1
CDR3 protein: SVAVSGSTEAF

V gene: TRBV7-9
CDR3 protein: ASSLIQGKDTEAF

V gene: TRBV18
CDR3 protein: ASSKDRGGEQF

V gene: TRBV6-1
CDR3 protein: ASGTGSYEQY

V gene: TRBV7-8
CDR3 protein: ASSSSGWHQETQY

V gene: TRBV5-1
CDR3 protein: ASSSPGLKGTDTQY

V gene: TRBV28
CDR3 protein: ASGNNEQF

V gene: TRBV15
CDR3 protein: ATSRGVFNEQF

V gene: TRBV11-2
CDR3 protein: ASSPRTSGLIYEQY

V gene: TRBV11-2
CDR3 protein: ASSRTGSTEAF

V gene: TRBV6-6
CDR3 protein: ASRTTSGTDTQY

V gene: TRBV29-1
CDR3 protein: SVGRQGATEAF

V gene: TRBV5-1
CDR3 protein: ASSLEGMTYNEQF

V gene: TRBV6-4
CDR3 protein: ASSMKLTGSANEQF

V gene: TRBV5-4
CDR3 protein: ASSLGGQGGETQY

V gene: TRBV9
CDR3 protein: ASSVGLAHYNEQF

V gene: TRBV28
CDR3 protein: ASSLTQGAGGYT

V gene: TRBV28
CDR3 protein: ASGTSTGELF

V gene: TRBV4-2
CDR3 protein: ASSRTSGGPLETQY

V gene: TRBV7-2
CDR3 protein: ASSLLTGPTRPGANVLT

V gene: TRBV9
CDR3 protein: ASSAQGQGLEGGYT

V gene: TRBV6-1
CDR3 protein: ASSGQIEQY

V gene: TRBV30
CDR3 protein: AWSRENEKLF

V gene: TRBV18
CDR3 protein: ASSPIASTQTVEQY

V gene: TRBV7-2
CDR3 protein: ASSSQTRKQETQY

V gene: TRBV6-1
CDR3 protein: ASSVTGLQPQH

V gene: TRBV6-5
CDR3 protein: ASSIQGAQPQH

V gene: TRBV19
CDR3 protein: ATTSGTGLPLDGYT

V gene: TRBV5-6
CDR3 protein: ASSPRGVAGNNEQF

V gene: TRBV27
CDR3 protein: ASSPLTGTGEDTEAF

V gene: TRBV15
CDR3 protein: ATSRGTTHLSYNEQF

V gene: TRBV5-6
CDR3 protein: ASSPPPGLYYGYT

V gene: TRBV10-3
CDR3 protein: AIRITSGDDNEQF

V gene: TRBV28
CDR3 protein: ASSFAGTSENTGELF

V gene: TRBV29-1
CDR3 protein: SVEGAGGTGELF

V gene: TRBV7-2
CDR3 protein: ASSLLPGLKGF